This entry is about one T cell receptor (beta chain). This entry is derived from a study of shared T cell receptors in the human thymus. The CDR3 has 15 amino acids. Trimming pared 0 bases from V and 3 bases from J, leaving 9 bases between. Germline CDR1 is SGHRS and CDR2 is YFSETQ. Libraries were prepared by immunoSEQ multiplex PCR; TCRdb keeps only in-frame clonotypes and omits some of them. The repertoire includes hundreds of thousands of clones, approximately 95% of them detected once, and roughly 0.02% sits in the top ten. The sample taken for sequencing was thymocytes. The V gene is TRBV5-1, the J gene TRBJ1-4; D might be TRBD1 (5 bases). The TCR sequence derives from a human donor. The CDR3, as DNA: TGCGCCAGCAGCTTGGGACAGCTACCTAATGAAAAACTGTTTTTT. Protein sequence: CASSLGQLPNEKLFF.